This TCR beta chain emerged from a study of T cells in Graves' hyperthyroidism and ophthalmopathy. Diagnosing involved the use of clinical symptoms, serum thyroxine and TRAb, thyroid ultrasound and orbital computed tomography. This clonotype was counted many times. Its antigen is not known. Overall study findings and caveats: Separation of ophthalmopathy from stable hyperthyroidism was achieved by a 13 V-J model. Ophthalmopathy, which appeared later, was predicted by the model a median 6.5 months before onset. The majority of expanded thyroid clonotypes above 0.001 also appeared in blood.

Researchers amplified the TCR beta CDR3 regions from RNA transcripts. Carried out on the TCR CDR3, a first-round RT-PCR used the HTBI primer set. Via MiXCR, TCRdb re-called the multiplex PCR reads, giving one row per CDR3 protein. In the table there are a few hundred thousand distinct CDR3 sequences, 46% of which are singletons. Sequencing was carried out using peripheral blood or thyroid tissue (not recorded which). This clonotype originated in an adult woman with Graves' disease, either hyperthyroidism or ophthalmopathy (not recorded which).

CDR3 in amino acids: CASSFGTQIPGLNQAFF. CDR3 bases: TGTGCCAGCAGCTTCGGAACTCAGATTCCGGGACTGAACCAAGCTTTCTTT. The V and J genes are TRBV5-6 and TRBJ1-1; D is perhaps TRBD1 (5 bases). The CDR3 covers 17 residues. The germline V and J ends were trimmed by 2 bases and 9 bases, with 26 bases remaining between them. The germline CDR1 and CDR2 sequences are SGHDT and YYEEEE. The full variable domain, with the rest looked up from reference TRBV5-6 and TRBJ1-1, is DAGVTQSPTHLIKTRGQQVTLRCSPKSGHDTVSWYQQALGQGPQFIFQYYEEEERQRGNFPDRFSGHQFPNYSSELNVNALLLGDSALYLCASSFGTQIPGLNQAFFGQGTRLTVV.